This T cell receptor beta chain came from a study of blood T cell repertoires in COVID-19. The overall study: Collection of acute and convalescent COVID-19 samples took place in the United States, Italy and Spain. Nucleic acid was either cDNA or gDNA, and it came from T cells, B-cell-depleted T cells, or PBMCs.

Measured with immunoSEQ multiplex PCR; TCRdb has only the in-frame clones, and not every one. Among 150,000 to 200,000 clones listed, 80% to 90% were seen once. This clone has a handful of counts. Per the germline V gene, CDR1 is KGHSH and CDR2 is LQKENI. J gave up 8 bases and V 3 bases, and 5 bases lay outside the gene matches. The CDR3 loop spans 14 amino acids. The V gene is TRBV18, the J gene TRBJ2-2; 8 bases agree with TRBD2. This clonotype originated in a man between 60 and 75 years old with acute or convalescent COVID-19. Sequenced: peripheral blood. The CDR3 sequence is CASSPTSVAGELFF. Here the CDR3 DNA reads TGTGCCAGCTCACCGACTAGCGTGGCTGGGGAGCTGTTTTTT.